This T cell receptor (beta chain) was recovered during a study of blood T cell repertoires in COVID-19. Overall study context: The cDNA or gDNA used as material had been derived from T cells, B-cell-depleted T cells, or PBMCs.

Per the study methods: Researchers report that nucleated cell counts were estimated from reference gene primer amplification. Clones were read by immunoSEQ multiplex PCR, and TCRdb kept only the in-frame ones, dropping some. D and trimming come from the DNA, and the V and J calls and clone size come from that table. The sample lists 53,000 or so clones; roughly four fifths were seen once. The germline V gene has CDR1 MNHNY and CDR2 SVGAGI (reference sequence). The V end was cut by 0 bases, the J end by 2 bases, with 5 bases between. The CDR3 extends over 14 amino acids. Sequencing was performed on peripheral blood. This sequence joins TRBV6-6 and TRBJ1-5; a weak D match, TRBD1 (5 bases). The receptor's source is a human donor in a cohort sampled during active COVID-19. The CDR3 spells CASSYSGGNQPQHF. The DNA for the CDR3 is TGTGCCAGCAGTTACTCAGGGGGCAATCAGCCCCAGCATTTT.